This entry is about one T cell receptor beta chain. What it binds is not known. This entry comes from a study of CD8+CD57+ T cells in acquired aplastic anemia. V shed 6 bases and J shed 0 bases, with 6 bases lying between them. This CDR3 region has 13 residues. Germline V gives CDR1 SNHLY, CDR2 FYNNEI. It was patients with CD8+CD57+ cell expansion by flow cytometry who were chosen for sequencing. Profiling that covered TCR beta VDJ and CDR3 relied on genomic DNA as its template. TCRdb redid the calling of the reads with MiXCR, one entry per CDR3 protein. The sample consists of about 190,000 distinct CDR3 sequences, around 45% of them appearing once. Whole-study findings and limits: Patients and controls shared twenty-nine CD8+ CDR3 sequences, highly expressed in patients.

This receptor was taken from a human donor with aplastic anemia. V is TRBV2 and J is TRBJ1-5; D gene uncertain. Sequenced: sorted CD4+, CD8+, or CD8+CD57+ T cells (not recorded which) from PBMCs. The CDR3 DNA reads TGTGCCAGCAGGGGATATAGCAATCAGCCCCAGCATTTT. It is translated as CASRGYSNQPQHF. The whole variable domain, remainder taken from reference TRBV2 and TRBJ1-5, is EPEVTQTPSHQVTQMGQEVILRCVPISNHLYFYWYRQILGQKVEFLVSFYNNEISEKSEIFDDQFSVERPDGSNFTLKIRSTKLEDSAMYFCASRGYSNQPQHFGDGTRLSIL.